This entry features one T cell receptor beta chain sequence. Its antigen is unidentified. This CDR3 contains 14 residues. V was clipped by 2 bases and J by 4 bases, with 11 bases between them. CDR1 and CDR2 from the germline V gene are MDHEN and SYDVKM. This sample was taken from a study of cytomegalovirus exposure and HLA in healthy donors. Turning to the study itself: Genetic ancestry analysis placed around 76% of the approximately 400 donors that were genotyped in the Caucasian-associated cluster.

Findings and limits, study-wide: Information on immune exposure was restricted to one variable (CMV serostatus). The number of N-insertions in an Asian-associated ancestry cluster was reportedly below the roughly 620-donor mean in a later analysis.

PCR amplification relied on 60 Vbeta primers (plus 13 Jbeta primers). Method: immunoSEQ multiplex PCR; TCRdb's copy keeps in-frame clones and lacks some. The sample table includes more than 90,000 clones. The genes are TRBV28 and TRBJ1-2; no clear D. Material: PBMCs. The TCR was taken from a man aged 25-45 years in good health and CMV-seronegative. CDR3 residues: CASSLPQRGYGYTF. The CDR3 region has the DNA TGTGCCAGCAGTTTACCTCAGAGAGGCTATGGCTACACCTTC.